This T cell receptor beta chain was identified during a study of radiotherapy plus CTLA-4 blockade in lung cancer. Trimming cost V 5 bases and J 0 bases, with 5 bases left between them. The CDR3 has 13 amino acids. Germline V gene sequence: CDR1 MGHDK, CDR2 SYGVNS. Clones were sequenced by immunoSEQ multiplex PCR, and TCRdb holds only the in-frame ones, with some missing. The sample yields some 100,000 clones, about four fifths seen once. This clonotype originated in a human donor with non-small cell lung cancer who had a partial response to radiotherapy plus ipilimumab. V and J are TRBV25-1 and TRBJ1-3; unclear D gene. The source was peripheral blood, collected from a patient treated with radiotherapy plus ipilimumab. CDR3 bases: TGTGCCAGCAGTCTTGTCTCTGGAAACACCATATATTTT. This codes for CASSLVSGNTIYF.